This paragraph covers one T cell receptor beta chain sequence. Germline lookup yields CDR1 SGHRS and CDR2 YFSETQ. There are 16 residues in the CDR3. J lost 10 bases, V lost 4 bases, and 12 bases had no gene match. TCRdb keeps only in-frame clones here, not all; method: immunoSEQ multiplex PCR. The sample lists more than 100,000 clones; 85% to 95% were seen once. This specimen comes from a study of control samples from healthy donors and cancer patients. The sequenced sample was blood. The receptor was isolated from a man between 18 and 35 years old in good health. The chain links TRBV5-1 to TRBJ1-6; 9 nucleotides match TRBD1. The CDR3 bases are TGCGCCAGCAGCGCACTCTCCGGGACAGGGATGTCACCCCTCCACTTT. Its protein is CASSALSGTGMSPLHF.